These 31 T cell receptor beta chains were all obtained from the same sample, sequenced in a study of Ad26.COV2.S vaccination and SARS-CoV-2 variants. Treatment here: around 19 received Ad26.COV2.S at low or high dose, single or two shots; roughly five received placebo; per-sample allocation not given. It was on day 63 after the first vaccine or placebo injection that samples were taken. Method: immunoSEQ multiplex PCR; TCRdb's copy keeps in-frame clones and lacks some. The sample carries roughly 420,000 clones, approximately 92% recorded once. This sample comprised peripheral blood, obtained in a trial of Ad26.COV2.S vaccine versus placebo. These TCRs come from a person aged 18-60 years who received the Ad26.COV2.S COVID-19 vaccine or a placebo.

CDR3 residues: CASSQDRAPNTEAFF. CDR3 nucleotide sequence: TGCGCCAGCAGCCAAGACCGGGCCCCGAACACTGAAGCTTTCTTT. The rearrangement uses TRBV4-3 and TRBJ1-1; no definite D call. V lost 0 bases and J 1 base, leaving 9 bases between the germline ends. Germline assignment: CDR1 LGHNA and CDR2 YSLEER. This CDR3 region has 15 residues.

This clone was seen just once. The rearrangement uses TRBV5-1 and TRBJ1-4; maybe TRBD1 (6 bases). The CDR3 totals 15 residues. The germline V and J ends were trimmed by 0 bases and 7 bases, with 13 bases remaining between them. Germline-derived CDR1 and CDR2 are SGHRS and YFSETQ. This chain's CDR3 is CASSLGGQISEKLFF. DNA of the CDR3: TGCGCCAGCAGCTTGGGCGGACAGATTAGTGAAAAACTGTTTTTT.

The gene calls are TRBV7-9 and TRBJ2-1; 11 nucleotides match TRBD2. Trimming took 5 bases from V and 15 from J; bases not matched to a gene: 12. The CDR3 consists of 14 residues. From germline, CDR1 is SEHNR and CDR2 FQNEAQ (reference sequence). CDR3 residues: CASSPRGTSGPRFF. The CDR3 nucleotides are TGTGCCAGCAGCCCACGCGGGACTAGCGGTCCGAGGTTCTTC.

The J gene is TRBJ1-6, the V gene TRBV6-5; 8 bases are a match to TRBD1. The CDR3 spans 14 residues. Germline V gives CDR1 MNHEY, CDR2 SVGAGI. V dropped 7 bases and J dropped 10; count of bases not matched to a gene: 9. This CDR3 reads CASIGGQGRSPLHF. CDR3 nucleotides: TGTGCCAGCATCGGAGGACAGGGACGATCACCCCTCCACTTT.

V and J are TRBV19 and TRBJ1-2; D ambiguous. Trimming took 3 bases from V and 0 from J, leaving 8 bases between them. Germline V gene data show CDR1 as LNHDA and CDR2 as SQIVND (reference sequence). This CDR3 is built from 14 residues. The CDR3 spells CASSISSANYGYTF. The CDR3 DNA sequence: TGTGCCAGTAGTATTAGCTCGGCTAACTATGGCTACACCTTC.

This clone was counted between two and nine times. This chain connects TRBV18 to TRBJ2-7, with D unresolved. This CDR3 is 13 amino acids long. The V end lost 6 bases, the J end lost 3 bases, and 12 bases lay between the germline ends. Germline V gene sequence: CDR1 KGHSH, CDR2 LQKENI. DNA of the CDR3: TGTGCCAGCTCCCCCGTCGGGCTCTACGAGCAGTACGTC. Translating gives CASSPVGLYEQYV.

J is TRBJ1-6 and V is TRBV9; 8 bases are a match to TRBD1. This CDR3 contains 16 residues. Unmatched junction bases numbered 5, after V lost 2 bases and J lost 4 bases. The germline V gene encodes CDR1 SGDLS and CDR2 YYNGEE. Here the CDR3 DNA reads TGTGCCAGCAGCGTCGGGACAGGAGCATATAATTCACCCCTCCACTTT. Its protein is CASSVGTGAYNSPLHF.

The chain has TRBV5-1 and TRBJ2-7, with 7 nucleotides matching TRBD1. Trimming at V came to 4 bases and at J to 0 bases, leaving 10 bases not matched to a gene. Germline CDR1 SGHRS, CDR2 YFSETQ. CDR3 length: 16 amino acids. For the CDR3, the DNA is TGCGCCAGCAGCGCCGACAGGGCTACGGGCTCCTACGAGCAGTACTTC. This translates into CASSADRATGSYEQYF.

The J gene is TRBJ2-1, the V gene TRBV6-1; D is unresolved. The ends were cut back, 1 base at V and 1 base at J, with 8 bases in the middle. Germline assignment: CDR1 MNHNS and CDR2 SASEGT. CDR3 length equals 15 residues. The CDR3 sequence: CASSEVGQSYNEQFF. In DNA form, the CDR3 reads TGTGCCAGCAGTGAAGTGGGTCAGTCCTACAATGAGCAGTTCTTC.

This clone was seen just once. The J gene is TRBJ2-7, the V gene TRBV5-8; D gene uncertain. This CDR3 contains 12 residues. Germline assignment: CDR1 SGHTS and CDR2 YDEGEE. Trimming shortened V by 5 bases and J by 4 bases, and 10 bases separated the two germline ends. CDR3 in amino acids: CASRHAGYEQYF. DNA for the CDR3: TGTGCCAGCAGGCATGCTGGGTACGAGCAGTACTTC. The full variable domain, rest sourced from reference TRBV5-8 and TRBJ2-7, is EAGVTQSPTHLIKTRGQQATLRCSPISGHTSVYWYQQALGLGLQFLLWYDEGEERNRGNFPPRFSGRQFPNYSSELNVNALELEDSALYLCASRHAGYEQYFGPGTRLTVT.

The gene calls are TRBV19 and TRBJ1-1; D gene ambiguous. Germline assignment: CDR1 LNHDA and CDR2 SQIVND (reference sequence). Trimming removed 1 base at V and 1 base at J, with 10 bases between. CDR3 length equals 15 residues. The CDR3 here is CASSIGWVPNTEAFF. CDR3 nucleotide sequence: TGTGCCAGTAGTATAGGTTGGGTACCGAACACTGAAGCTTTCTTT.

This chain joins TRBV9 and TRBJ2-2; 7 bases match TRBD2. The germline gives CDR1 SGDLS, CDR2 YYNGEE. The CDR3 is 17 amino acids. With 0 bases clipped from V and 3 bases from J, the junction kept 8 bases outside the gene matches. This CDR3 reads CASSVDGEGRYTGELFF. CDR3 nucleotides: TGTGCCAGCAGCGTAGATGGGGAGGGGCGGTACACCGGGGAGCTGTTTTTT.

V and J are TRBV12-3 or TRBV12-4 and TRBJ1-2; 7 bases match TRBD1. The CDR3 totals 12 residues. With 6 bases clipped from V and 4 bases from J, the junction kept 2 bases outside the gene matches. The CDR3 DNA follows: TGTGCCAGCAGGGACAGGAGCTATGGCTACACCTTC. Translation: CASRDRSYGYTF.

The chain uses TRBV28 and TRBJ1-3, with 8 bases that match TRBD1. This CDR3 is built from 14 residues. J lost 8 bases, V lost 3 bases, and 6 bases had no gene match. Germline CDR1 is MDHEN and CDR2 is SYDVKM. The CDR3 here is CASSLPDRVYTIYF. DNA for the CDR3: TGTGCCAGCAGTTTGCCGGACAGGGTCTACACCATATATTTT. Variable domain in full (rest from reference TRBV28 and TRBJ1-3): DVKVTQSSRYLVKRTGEKVFLECVQDMDHENMFWYRQDPGLGLRLIYFSYDVKMKEKGDIPEGYSVSREKKERFSLILESASTNQTSMYLCASSLPDRVYTIYFGEGSWLTVV.

CDR3 bases: TGTGCCAGCAGCCCTCTTAGCGGGGGGGGCCGCGGCGGGGAGCTGTTTTTT. Residues: CASSPLSGGGRGGELFF. The genes are TRBV11-3 and TRBJ2-2; 11 bases fit TRBD2. The CDR3 contains 17 residues. Germline V gene sequence: CDR1 SGHNT, CDR2 YENEEA. V gave up 5 bases and J gave up 7 bases; unmatched junction bases: 12.

This rearrangement joins TRBV10-3 to TRBJ1-1; tentative D call: TRBD1 (5 bases). Germline lookup yields CDR1 ENHRY and CDR2 SYGVKD. The CDR3 has 13 amino acids. With 3 bases removed from V and 6 bases from J, the gap between germline ends came to 11 bases. CDR3 bases: TGTGCCATCAGTGACGGGACCAGTCCTGAAGCTTTCTTT. Encoded protein: CAISDGTSPEAFF.

The chain links TRBV28 to TRBJ1-1; 8 positions agree with TRBD1. After removal of 5 bases from V and 6 bases from J, the junction contained 8 bases not matched to a gene. Germline V gene lookup returns CDR1 MDHEN and CDR2 SYDVKM. The CDR3 runs to 14 residues. Here the CDR3 reads CASSTPGQAAEAFF. As DNA, the CDR3 is TGTGCCAGCAGTACACCGGGACAGGCGGCTGAAGCTTTCTTT.

This chain connects TRBV5-1 to TRBJ1-5; tentative D call: TRBD1 (6 bases). The CDR3 contains 15 residues. Germline lookup yields CDR1 SGHRS and CDR2 YFSETQ. Trimming shortened V by 1 base and J by 1 base, and 9 bases separated the two germline ends. The CDR3 region is CASSLIGGSNQPQHF. In DNA, the CDR3 is TGCGCCAGCAGCTTGATAGGGGGAAGCAATCAGCCCCAGCATTTT.

This clone was seen just once. This CDR3 is CASSSGSRVEQYV. CDR3 nucleotides: TGTGCCAGCAGTTCCGGGAGCCGGGTCGAGCAGTACGTC. The rearrangement uses TRBV6-5 and TRBJ2-7; weak D call: TRBD2 (6 bases). CDR3 length: 13 amino acids. The ends were cut back, 4 bases at V and 6 bases at J, with 13 bases in the middle. CDR1 is MNHEY and CDR2 is SVGAGI in the germline V gene.

The chain employs TRBV9 and TRBJ1-3; 7 nucleotides agree with TRBD1. The CDR3 sequence is 15 residues long. Germline V CDR1 and CDR2: SGDLS, YYNGEE. The V segment lost 5 bases and the J segment 0 bases; nucleotides outside the gene matches: 5. CDR3 protein: CASRPSGGSGNTIYF. CDR3 DNA sequence: TGTGCCAGCAGACCCTCAGGGGGCTCTGGAAACACCATATATTTT.

Of note for this clone: Other DNA sequences of this sample code for an identical CDR3. J is TRBJ1-5 and V is TRBV3-1 (or the pseudogene TRBV3-2); no clear D gene. The CDR3 consists of 13 residues. The germline CDR1 and CDR2 sequences are LGHDT and YNNKEL (reference sequence). The V end was cut by 1 base, the J end by 4 bases, with 5 bases between. This CDR3 is CASSQGRNQPQHF. In nucleotides, the CDR3 is TGTGCCAGCAGCCAAGGCAGGAATCAGCCCCAGCATTTT.

The J gene is TRBJ2-5, the V gene TRBV5-1; no firm D call. There are 15 residues in the CDR3. V lost 0 bases to trimming and J lost 1 base, with 10 bases between them. CDR1 and CDR2 (germline): SGHRS, YFSETQ. The CDR3 loop is CASSLVSGFQETQYF. The CDR3 coding sequence is TGCGCCAGCAGCTTGGTTTCAGGATTCCAAGAGACCCAGTACTTC.

The rearrangement joins TRBV5-4 to TRBJ1-2; TRBD1 might be the D (6 bases). Germline V gene sequence: CDR1 SGHNT, CDR2 YYREEE (reference sequence). V lost 0 bases to trimming and J lost 8 bases, with 20 bases between them. CDR3 length: 16 amino acids. CDR3 in amino acids: CASSLGGRAGVSGYTF. The CDR3 bases are TGTGCCAGCAGCTTGGGGGGCCGAGCAGGGGTGAGCGGCTACACCTTC.

The chain carries TRBV7-3 and TRBJ1-2, with D unresolved. V was trimmed by 0 bases and J by 4 bases, leaving 9 bases between them. This CDR3 comprises 14 residues. CDR1 and CDR2 (germline): SGHTA, FQGTGA. Here the CDR3 DNA reads TGTGCCAGCAGCTTAACGTGGCAGGCCTATGGCTACACCTTC. Its translation: CASSLTWQAYGYTF.

The chain joins TRBV25-1 to TRBJ2-5; maybe TRBD1 (6 bases). V was pared by 1 base and J by 3 bases, with 9 bases between. Germline V lookup: CDR1 MGHDK, CDR2 SYGVNS. This CDR3 comprises 14 residues. The CDR3 loop is CASSEWDIKETQYF. DNA of the CDR3: TGTGCCAGCAGTGAATGGGACATCAAAGAGACCCAGTACTTC.

The chain joins TRBV11-1 to TRBJ1-2; D unresolved. Germline values: CDR1 SGHAT, CDR2 FQDESV (reference sequence). There are 13 residues in the CDR3. Trimming removed 4 bases at V and 4 bases at J, with 10 bases between. The CDR3 region is CASSWSGSYGYTF. CDR3 sequence (DNA): TGTGCCAGCAGCTGGTCAGGAAGCTATGGCTACACCTTC.

The rearrangement uses TRBV4-3 and TRBJ2-1; TRBD2 matches 8 bases. V shed 0 bases and J 8 bases; nucleotides not matched to a gene: 9. Germline CDR1 reads LGHNA; CDR2 reads YSLEER. There are 16 residues in the CDR3. The CDR3 region is CASSQDEAGDLYEQFF. The CDR3 DNA reads as TGCGCCAGCAGCCAAGATGAAGCGGGAGACCTCTATGAGCAGTTCTTC.

This chain uses TRBV9 with TRBJ1-2; possibly TRBD1 for D (6 bases). This CDR3 has 16 residues. CDR1 and CDR2 from the germline V gene are SGDLS and YYNGEE. The ends were cut back, 0 bases at V and 0 bases at J, with 12 bases in the middle. The CDR3 sequence is CASSVVEGGANYGYTF. CDR3 bases: TGTGCCAGCAGCGTAGTGGAAGGGGGGGCTAACTATGGCTACACCTTC.

The chain joins TRBV4-2 to TRBJ1-4; the D is unclear. V was trimmed by 2 bases and J by 4 bases, leaving 8 bases between them. Germline V gene sequence: CDR1 LGHNA, CDR2 YNFKEQ. The length of the CDR3 is 14 residues. As DNA, the CDR3 is TGTGCCAGCAGCCAATTACGGAATAATGAAAAACTGTTTTTT. It specifies CASSQLRNNEKLFF.

The rearrangement joins TRBV9 to TRBJ1-5, with TRBD1 matching over 8 bases. Trimming removed 9 bases from V and 2 bases from J; junction bases left unmatched: 16. Germline assignment: CDR1 SGDLS and CDR2 YYNGEE. CDR3 length: 17 amino acids. The chain's CDR3 is CATVNRDRTNRNQPQHF. The CDR3, as DNA: TGTGCCACCGTTAACCGGGACAGGACAAATCGCAATCAGCCCCAGCATTTT.

The chain joins TRBV19 to TRBJ2-2; D is perhaps TRBD1 (6 bases). V was trimmed by 9 bases and J by 4 bases, leaving 15 bases between them. Germline V gives CDR1 LNHDA, CDR2 SQIVND (reference sequence). The CDR3 totals 14 residues. The CDR3 region has the DNA TGTGCCAGCGTACAGGGTTTTGGCACCGGGGAGCTGTTTTTT. Amino acid sequence: CASVQGFGTGELFF. Filled out from reference TRBV19 and TRBJ2-2, the complete variable domain reads DGGITQSPKYLFRKEGQNVTLSCEQNLNHDAMYWYRQDPGQGLRLIYYSQIVNDFQKGDIAEGYSVSREKKESFPLTVTSAQKNPTAFYLCASVQGFGTGELFFGEGSRLTVL.